A single sample is the source of the 10 T cell receptor beta chains below, sequenced in a study of blood T cell repertoires in COVID-19 (dated by TCRdb to the early 2020s). Receptors were amplified or captured by the immunoSEQ multiplex PCR assay. What TCRdb holds here is the immuneACCESS table cut down to in-frame rearrangements. Part of the clones is not present; checked against another copy, under half of the missing clones reflect an unresolved V gene, and the others are unexplained. This sample has more than 8,500 clones in its table, and over 70% of those were observed once. Clones ranked in the top ten supply 7% to 9% of the sample. The sample consisted of peripheral blood. The origin of the receptors is a man between 65 and 85 years old with active COVID-19.

V gene TRBV29-1 combines with J gene TRBJ1-2; D might be TRBD1 (6 bases). There are 15 residues in the CDR3. Trimming removed 2 bases from V and 1 base from J, with 14 bases in between. CDR1 SQVTM and CDR2 ANQGSEA come from the germline V gene. DNA for the CDR3: TGCAGCGTTGAACATACAGGGCCTCTTAACTATGGCTACACCTTC. Its translation is CSVEHTGPLNYGYTF.

The V call is TRBV11-1, the J call TRBJ2-1; possible D gene TRBD2, 5 bases. Between the trimmed V and J ends, which lost 5 bases and 4 bases, there was a span of 15 bases. The CDR3 length is 15 residues. Germline V CDR1 and CDR2: SGHAT, FQDESV (reference sequence). CDR3 region: CASSPVGGLYNEQFF. CDR3 sequence (DNA): TGTGCCAGCAGCCCCGTCGGCGGGCTGTACAATGAGCAGTTCTTC.

The chain recombines TRBV5-6 with TRBJ2-7; D may be TRBD1 (6 bases). Germline assignment: CDR1 SGHDT and CDR2 YYEEEE. The CDR3 consists of 14 residues. Deletions cut 1 base from V and 3 bases from J, with 11 bases between. This chain's CDR3 is CASSLLTGFYEQYF. The CDR3 nucleotides read TGTGCCAGCAGCTTGCTCACAGGGTTCTACGAGCAGTACTTC.

This chain links TRBV5-4 with TRBJ2-1; a possible D gene is TRBD1 (6 bases). This CDR3 is built from 13 residues. Germline loops: CDR1 SGHNT, CDR2 YYREEE (reference sequence). V gave up 0 bases and J gave up 8 bases, with 9 bases separating them. CDR3 residues: CASSLDRVDEQFF. The CDR3 nucleotides are TGTGCCAGCAGCTTGGACAGGGTCGATGAGCAGTTCTTC.

This chain links TRBV6-5 with TRBJ1-2; weak D call: TRBD1 (6 bases). V was pared by 8 bases and J by 5 bases, with 18 bases between. This CDR3 has 14 residues. Germline V CDR1 and CDR2: MNHEY, SVGAGI. CDR3 sequence: CASQEEDRYYGYTF. In nucleotides, the CDR3 is TGTGCCAGCCAGGAAGAGGACAGATATTATGGCTACACCTTC.

The chain has TRBV2 and TRBJ2-3; the D gene is possibly TRBD1 (6 bases). Trimming stripped 6 bases from V and 0 bases from J, with 19 bases between. The CDR3 is 17 amino acids. The V gene's germline CDR1 is SNHLY and CDR2 FYNNEI. CDR3 amino acids: CASSPTPTGHSTDTQYF. CDR3 DNA: TGTGCCAGCAGCCCTACACCTACGGGACACAGCACAGATACGCAGTATTTT. Full variable domain (outside the CDR3, taken from reference TRBV2 and TRBJ2-3): EPEVTQTPSHQVTQMGQEVILRCVPISNHLYFYWYRQILGQKVEFLVSFYNNEISEKSEIFDDQFSVERPDGSNFTLKIRSTKLEDSAMYFCASSPTPTGHSTDTQYFGPGTRLTVL.

This chain links TRBV27 with TRBJ1-6, with D perhaps matching TRBD1 (6 bases). V lost 5 bases to trimming and J lost 10 bases, with 21 bases between them. The CDR3 totals 16 residues. The germline V gene has CDR1 MNHEY and CDR2 SMNVEV (reference sequence). The DNA for the CDR3 is TGTGCCAGCAGTCCGAACCTCTGGGGGGGCCAGTCACCCCTCCACTTT. Protein product: CASSPNLWGGQSPLHF.

The chain couples TRBV5-4 to TRBJ1-5; weak D call: TRBD1 (6 bases). This CDR3 has 14 amino acids. V was cut by 3 bases and J by 6 bases, with 13 bases left in between. Germline V gene sequence: CDR1 SGHNT, CDR2 YYREEE (reference sequence). CDR3 region: CASSWVYRAQPQHF. The CDR3 DNA sequence: TGTGCCAGCAGCTGGGTGTACAGGGCTCAGCCCCAGCATTTT.

The rearrangement uses TRBV28 and TRBJ2-1; 8 nucleotides match TRBD2. The CDR3 loop spans 15 amino acids. V gave up 7 bases and J gave up 2 bases; unmatched junction bases: 7. Germline V gives CDR1 MDHEN, CDR2 SYDVKM. DNA for the CDR3: TGTGCCAGCATCGGGGGGGGAGGTACCTACAATGAGCAGTTCTTC. Encoded protein: CASIGGGGTYNEQFF.

This clone has a handful of counts. V gene TRBV28 combines with J gene TRBJ1-5; 7 nucleotides match TRBD1. This CDR3 has 14 amino acids. Germline V gene sequence: CDR1 MDHEN, CDR2 SYDVKM. With V trimmed by 7 bases and J by 3 bases, 6 bases remained unmatched. Here the CDR3 reads CASTLGQANQPQHF. CDR3 nucleotide sequence: TGTGCCAGCACCCTCGGACAGGCCAATCAGCCCCAGCATTTT.